The 30 T cell receptor beta chains listed next were all sequenced from one sample in a study of T-cell reconstitution after alpha-beta-depleted transplantation in children. Unique molecular identifiers featured in how the TCRbeta library was prepared. TCRdb processed the PCR reads anew with MiXCR; each CDR3 protein has one entry. This table holds about 640,000 distinct CDR3 sequences, roughly 17% found once. The sequenced sample was PBMCs from the stem cell graft donor, obtained from the stem cell graft. All receptors derive from a human donor who donated a stem cell graft to a child with acute myeloid leukemia.

This clonotype came up many times. The rearrangement joins TRBV20-1 to TRBJ2-2; either TRBD1 or TRBD2 may fit D (5 bases each). This CDR3 has 14 residues. The germline V gene has CDR1 DFQATT and CDR2 SNEGSKA (reference sequence). V gave up 3 bases and J gave up 5 bases, with 13 bases separating them. CDR3 protein: CSARPPWGTGELFF. As DNA, the CDR3 is TGCAGTGCTAGGCCTCCCTGGGGGACCGGGGAGCTGTTTTTT.

As to this clonotype: A read error may produce the germline difference seen at one junction end. V is TRBV2 and J is TRBJ1-4, with D hard to call. Germline V gene data show CDR1 as SNHLY and CDR2 as FYNNEI. This CDR3 is built from 13 residues. The CDR3 spells CASSEGGNKRDTF. DNA for the CDR3: TGTGCCAGCAGTGAAGGCGGTAACAAAAGGGATACTTTT.

This chain connects TRBV10-3 to TRBJ2-3; D may be TRBD1 (6 bases). Germline V CDR1 and CDR2: ENHRY, SYGVKD. The CDR3 is made up of 13 amino acids. V lost 9 bases and J 4 bases, leaving 14 bases between the germline ends. CDR3 sequence: CAINVEGADTQYF. The CDR3 DNA sequence: TGTGCCATAAACGTTGAGGGGGCAGATACGCAGTATTTT.

This clonotype appeared many times. This chain links TRBV20-1 with TRBJ2-3, with 8 bases identical to TRBD1. Germline CDR1 DFQATT, CDR2 SNEGSKA (reference sequence). This CDR3 has 15 amino acids. With V trimmed by 5 bases and J by 1 base, 8 bases remained unmatched. The CDR3, as DNA: TGCAGTGCTGCTCCGGCAGGGGGCCGCACAGATACGCAGTATTTT. Protein product: CSAAPAGGRTDTQYF.

Comment on this clonotype: The junction differs from germline at one of its ends, possibly a read error. The genes are TRBV20-1 and TRBJ2-3; weak D call: TRBD2 (7 bases). The CDR3 has 17 residues. Germline V gene sequence: CDR1 DFQATT, CDR2 SNEGSKA (reference sequence). CDR3 loop: CCASPGRRGGTTDTQYF. DNA for the CDR3: TGCTGTGCTAGCCCTGGACGTAGGGGGGGGACGACAGATACGCAGTATTTT.

This clonotype showed up just a few times. The chain carries TRBV7-2 and TRBJ1-4; unclear D gene. Germline V gives CDR1 SGHTA, CDR2 FQGNSA. Trimming left V 1 base short and J 6 bases short, with 9 bases between. The CDR3 runs 14 residues. Here the CDR3 reads CASSLGFPYEKLFF. The CDR3 DNA reads TGTGCCAGCAGCTTAGGGTTCCCATATGAAAAACTGTTTTTT.

The chain recombines TRBV5-1 with TRBJ2-7; TRBD2 agrees at 10 bases. CDR3 length: 16 amino acids. V shed 2 bases, J shed 1 base, and the junction held 6 bases outside the gene matches. CDR1 and CDR2 (germline): SGHRS, YFSETQ. As DNA, the CDR3 is TGCGCCAGCAGCTTTTTACAGCGGGGGGGATCCTACGAGCAGTACGTC. Translation: CASSFLQRGGSYEQYV.

CDR3 sequence reads: CASSASTSGGRTDTQYF. DNA of the CDR3: TGCGCCAGCAGCGCTTCTACTAGCGGGGGGCGCACAGATACGCAGTATTTT. The chain carries TRBV5-1 and TRBJ2-3, with 12 bases fitting TRBD2. This CDR3 spans 17 amino acids. J was trimmed by 1 base and V by 4 bases; bases with no gene match: 7. Germline CDR1 SGHRS, CDR2 YFSETQ. Full variable domain (rest looked up from reference TRBV5-1 and TRBJ2-3): KAGVTQTPRYLIKTRGQQVTLSCSPISGHRSVSWYQQTPGQGLQFLFEYFSETQRNKGNFPGRFSGRQFSNSRSEMNVSTLELGDSALYLCASSASTSGGRTDTQYFGPGTRLTVL.

This clonotype was detected only a few times. The rearrangement links TRBV4-3 to TRBJ1-6, with D uncertain. The V gene's germline CDR1 is LGHNA and CDR2 YSLEER. The CDR3 loop spans 14 amino acids. Trimming took 0 bases from V and 10 from J, leaving 10 bases between them. The CDR3 DNA follows: TGCGCCAGCAGCCAAGATAGGATGCCCTCACCCCTCCACTTT. It specifies CASSQDRMPSPLHF.

This clonotype was counted at least ten times. V and J are TRBV29-1 and TRBJ1-2; tentatively, D is TRBD1 (6 bases). The CDR3 consists of 12 residues. Trimming left V 7 bases short and J 6 bases short, with 15 bases between. The V gene's germline CDR1 is SQVTM and CDR2 ANQGSEA. The CDR3 region has the DNA TGCAGCGCTACAGACAGGTGGGATGGCTACACCTTC. This gives the protein CSATDRWDGYTF.

In this sample, this clonotype turned up many times. The rearrangement joins TRBV9 to TRBJ2-3; TRBD2 might be the D (6 bases). The germline V gene encodes CDR1 SGDLS and CDR2 YYNGEE. The CDR3 is 17 amino acids. The V gene lost 2 bases and the J gene lost 1 base, with 17 bases spanning the gap. CDR3 bases: TGTGCCAGCAGCGTTACGCGGGACGGGGTTGGCACAGATACGCAGTATTTT. This sequence encodes CASSVTRDGVGTDTQYF.

This clonotype appeared a few times. A read error is possible here, since a much larger clone lies one base away. The chain joins TRBV7-2 to TRBJ2-1; 7 nucleotides line up with TRBD1. The V and J ends lost 2 bases and 2 bases, in that order; junction bases with no gene match: 3. CDR3 size: 15 residues. CDR1 and CDR2 (germline): SGHTA, FQGNSA. The CDR3 protein is CASSLYRGPYNEQFF. DNA for the CDR3: TGTGCCAGCAGCTTATACAGGGGACCCTACAATGAGCAGTTCTTC.

This chain connects TRBV20-1 to TRBJ2-7, with 8 bases aligning to TRBD2. V lost 0 bases to trimming and J lost 5 bases; unmatched junction nucleotides: 12. The CDR3 totals 16 residues. Germline V gene data show CDR1 as DFQATT and CDR2 as SNEGSKA (reference sequence). In DNA form, the CDR3 reads TGCAGTGCTAGAGACGACTATAGCGGGACTCAGGACGAGCAGTACTTC. Its protein product is CSARDDYSGTQDEQYF.

This clonotype was observed at least ten times. CDR3 amino acids: CSVEGSQGAFTGELFF. The CDR3, as DNA: TGCAGCGTTGAAGGATCACAGGGGGCTTTCACCGGGGAGCTGTTTTTT. The chain joins TRBV29-1 to TRBJ2-2, with 9 bases aligning to TRBD1. Germline V gene data show CDR1 as SQVTM and CDR2 as ANQGSEA. Trimming at V came to 1 base and at J to 4 bases, leaving 7 bases not matched to a gene. This CDR3 has 16 amino acids.

This clonotype was counted ten times or more. The rearrangement links TRBV5-1 to TRBJ1-4; a possible D gene is TRBD1 (6 bases). Germline assignment: CDR1 SGHRS and CDR2 YFSETQ. The CDR3 covers 15 residues. V lost 4 bases to trimming and J lost 8 bases, with 18 bases between them. The DNA for the CDR3 is TGCGCCAGCAGCGGACTACCAGGGGCTGGCGAAAAACTGTTTTTT. Its protein product is CASSGLPGAGEKLFF.

This clonotype occurred many times. The chain couples TRBV6-1 to TRBJ2-2; the match to TRBD1 covers 9 bases. The CDR3 totals 15 residues. Germline CDR1 is MNHNS and CDR2 is SASEGT. Trimming removed 4 bases from V and 4 bases from J; junction bases left unmatched: 4. CDR3 in amino acids: CASSVRQGVTGELFF. Written as DNA, the CDR3 is TGTGCCAGCAGTGTCCGACAGGGGGTCACCGGGGAGCTGTTTTTT.

This clonotype has at least ten counts. The chain is built from TRBV20-1 and TRBJ2-1; D is perhaps TRBD1 or TRBD2 (5 bases each). Germline CDR1 and CDR2: DFQATT and SNEGSKA (reference sequence). This CDR3 region has 13 residues. V gave up 0 bases and J gave up 6 bases, with 9 bases separating them. As DNA, the CDR3 is TGCAGTGCTAGAGAGAGAGGGGCCAATGAGCAGTTCTTC. Amino acid sequence: CSARERGANEQFF.

This CDR3 reads CASSLASTHSNQPQHF. Written as DNA, the CDR3 is TGTGCCAGCAGCTTAGCGAGCACACATAGCAATCAGCCCCAGCATTTT. The V call is TRBV7-8, the J call TRBJ1-5; D gene uncertain. V was pared by 0 bases and J by 0 bases, with 9 bases between. CDR1 is SGHVS, CDR2 FQNEAQ, per germline. The CDR3 totals 16 residues.

This clonotype has only a few counts. The chain links TRBV5-1 to TRBJ2-1, with D tentatively TRBD1 (6 bases). This CDR3 contains 15 residues. Germline V lookup: CDR1 SGHRS, CDR2 YFSETQ. The V end was cut by 0 bases, the J end by 4 bases, with 11 bases between. The CDR3 region is CASSLGTEDYNEQFF. CDR3 nucleotide sequence: TGCGCCAGCAGCTTGGGGACAGAGGATTACAATGAGCAGTTCTTC.

The table lists this clonotype with many counts. The rearrangement joins TRBV10-2 to TRBJ2-7; D may match TRBD1 or TRBD2 (6 bases each). The germline V and J ends were trimmed by 3 bases and 7 bases, with 7 bases remaining between them. The V gene's germline CDR1 is WSHSY and CDR2 SAAADI. The CDR3 is 11 amino acids. CDR3 sequence: CASSEGGEQYV. DNA for the CDR3: TGCGCCAGCAGTGAAGGGGGGGAGCAGTACGTC.

Only a few counts were recorded for this clonotype. This chain uses TRBV20-1 with TRBJ2-5; TRBD2 agrees at 9 bases. Trimming at V came to 6 bases and at J to 3 bases, leaving 11 bases not matched to a gene. The CDR3 has 15 residues. Germline V lookup: CDR1 DFQATT, CDR2 SNEGSKA (reference sequence). The DNA of the CDR3 is TGCAGTGCCCAAATCAGCGGGGGGTTCAAAGAGACCCAGTACTTC. It specifies CSAQISGGFKETQYF.

This clonotype appeared many times. The chain is built from TRBV20-1 and TRBJ2-3; 7 bases are a match to TRBD2. The CDR3 has 13 amino acids. Germline V gene data show CDR1 as DFQATT and CDR2 as SNEGSKA (reference sequence). With V trimmed by 0 bases and J by 13 bases, 10 bases remained unmatched. CDR3 bases: TGCAGTGCTAGAGAATTGGGAGGGCGCAAGGAGTATTTT. Its protein is CSARELGGRKEYF.

Concerning this clonotype itself: This may come from a read error, since a much larger clone is one base off. A read error is likely, as this CDR3 ends without the conserved phenylalanine or tryptophan. V is TRBV6-2 or TRBV6-3 and J is TRBJ1-1; unclear D gene. There are 12 residues in the CDR3. The V and J ends lost 2 bases and 5 bases respectively, with 6 bases between them. CDR1 MNHEY and CDR2 SVGEGT come from the germline V gene. CDR3 nucleotide sequence: TGTGCCAGCAGTTACAAGGGAACTGAAGCTTTCCTT. Its translation is CASSYKGTEAFL.

This clonotype was seen repeatedly, ten times or more. The V call is TRBV20-1, the J call TRBJ1-4, with D perhaps matching TRBD1 (6 bases). The ends were cut back, 6 bases at V and 8 bases at J, with 19 bases in the middle. The CDR3 contains 14 residues. Germline CDR1 is DFQATT and CDR2 is SNEGSKA (reference sequence). The CDR3 here is CSAPDRGAQEKLFF. The CDR3 DNA reads as TGCAGTGCCCCGGATCGGGGGGCGCAGGAAAAACTGTTTTTT.

The V and J genes are TRBV2 and TRBJ2-1, with D uncertain. Germline CDR1 reads SNHLY; CDR2 reads FYNNEI. V was pared by 6 bases and J by 5 bases, with 8 bases between. The CDR3 length is 12 residues. The CDR3 loop reads CASRDAHNEQFF. CDR3 nucleotide sequence: TGTGCCAGCAGAGACGCCCACAATGAGCAGTTCTTC.

Many counts were recorded for this clonotype. The chain joins TRBV20-1 to TRBJ2-4; either TRBD1 or TRBD2 may fit D (5 bases each). With 3 bases removed from V and 5 bases from J, the gap between germline ends came to 14 bases. The CDR3 is 14 residues long. Germline CDR1 DFQATT, CDR2 SNEGSKA (reference sequence). CDR3 bases: TGCAGTGCTAGGGGGACCGCCGTCCAAAACATTCAGTACTTC. Protein: CSARGTAVQNIQYF.

The chain is built from TRBV5-1 and TRBJ2-2; 8 bases fit TRBD1. Germline trimming cut 3 bases from V and 6 bases from J; bases unmatched to any gene: 19. This CDR3 is 19 amino acids long. Germline assignment: CDR1 SGHRS and CDR2 YFSETQ. CDR3 sequence (DNA): TGCGCCAGCAGCTCCCAAGACAGGGGAATTGTTAGGGGCCCCGGGGAGCTGTTTTTT. It specifies CASSSQDRGIVRGPGELFF.

This clonotype was counted many times. The chain links TRBV4-2 to TRBJ2-3; D is ambiguous. The CDR3 is 10 amino acids. Germline CDR1 and CDR2: LGHNA and YNFKEQ. V lost 1 base to trimming and J lost 15 bases, with 8 bases between them. In DNA form, the CDR3 reads TGTGCCAGCAGCCAAGGGGCGCTCTATTTT. The encoded protein is CASSQGALYF.

This clonotype appeared many times. The chain recombines TRBV2 with TRBJ2-5, with TRBD2 identical over 11 bases. The CDR3 has 16 residues. The germline CDR1 and CDR2 sequences are SNHLY and FYNNEI. Trimming cost V 7 bases and J 2 bases; bases outside gene matches: 9. The CDR3 nucleotides are TGTGCCAGCACCGCACGACTAGCGGGGAAGCAAGAGACCCAGTACTTC. Its protein is CASTARLAGKQETQYF. Full variable domain (remainder filled in from reference TRBV2 and TRBJ2-5): EPEVTQTPSHQVTQMGQEVILRCVPISNHLYFYWYRQILGQKVEFLVSFYNNEISEKSEIFDDQFSVERPDGSNFTLKIRSTKLEDSAMYFCASTARLAGKQETQYFGPGTRLLVL.

This clonotype was detected only a few times. The chain uses TRBV18 and TRBJ2-7; the D call may be TRBD1 or TRBD2 (5 bases each). Germline V gene lookup returns CDR1 KGHSH and CDR2 LQKENI. The V gene lost 5 bases and the J gene lost 3 bases, with 17 bases spanning the gap. The CDR3 runs to 15 residues. This CDR3 is CASSGETARIYEQYF. CDR3 in DNA: TGTGCCAGCTCAGGGGAGACAGCTCGGATCTACGAGCAGTACTTC.